This T cell receptor beta chain is from a study of human T cells and chemical hapten exposure. For the study at large: Small differences in pooled library volume mainly drove the variation in TCR yields per sample.

The study used a library that attached unique molecular identifiers to individual cDNA molecules. TCRdb re-analysed the RACE reads in MiXCR, keeping a single row per CDR3 protein. The table has tens of thousands of distinct CDR3 sequences, 7.4% seen once. The time point is: healthy volunteer bleed at 2 weeks. Unfractionated whole blood was the source of the extracted total RNA. Study-level points and caveats: Once DPC sensitization occurred, TCRs above 1 in 1000 frequency showed no change.

For this clonotype: The antigen remains unidentified.

Germline loops: CDR1 MNHNS, CDR2 SASEGT. This CDR3 is built from 16 residues. Trimming cost V 2 bases and J 4 bases; bases outside gene matches: 9. This receptor was taken from a human donor in good health. Some clones in this sample may be carry-over from other donors' samples. The material sequenced was whole blood. The rearrangement links TRBV6-1 to TRBJ2-7, with 9 bases matching TRBD1. The CDR3 here is CASSEYQDRGSYEQYF. CDR3 bases: TGTGCCAGCAGTGAATATCAGGACAGGGGTTCGTACGAGCAGTACTTC.